The clone carrying this T cell receptor beta chain was seen repeatedly, ten times or more. The sample originates from a study of human T cells and chemical hapten exposure. The CDR3 is 12 residues long. Trimming took 1 base from V and 3 from J, leaving 1 base between them. Germline V gene sequence: CDR1 MNHEY, CDR2 SVGEGT. As to time point: pre-sensitization, week 0. Treatment: therapeutic diphenylcyclopropenone sensitization with weekly scalp DPC. Library construction involved attaching unique molecular identifiers to individual cDNA molecules, which allowed quantitative, reproducible TCR counting. TCRdb itself ran the RACE reads through MiXCR, one entry per CDR3 protein. The repertoire holds about 60,000 distinct CDR3 sequences, with about 11% as singletons.

The chain couples TRBV6-2 or TRBV6-3 to TRBJ1-5; D is unclear. The sample was whole blood, taken in connection with sensitization to the hapten diphenylcyclopropenone (DPC). This clonotype was sampled from a woman between 40 and 50 years old with alopecia areata. Some clones in this sample may be carry-over from other donors' samples. CDR3 amino acids: CASSYYNQPQHF. CDR3 bases: TGTGCCAGCAGTTACTACAATCAGCCCCAGCATTTT.